A selection of T cell receptor beta chains follows, all from one sample in a study of blood T cells in healthy people across ages. TCRdb re-analysed the 5' RACE reads in MiXCR, keeping a single row per CDR3 protein. The table lists over a million distinct CDR3 sequences, 42% of them singletons. Input material: blood. The receptors originated from a young woman in good health. The CDR3 runs from the conserved cysteine through the conserved F or W. D genes are given only for firm matches. Some rows have no size entry. The others give once, few or many, or a class for an expanded clone.

-	TRBV3-1	TRBJ2-7	few	CASSQDRVVGSEQYF	TGTGCCAGCAGCCAAGATCGAGTAGTGGGGAGCGAGCAGTACTTC
-	TRBV5-1	TRBJ1-1	few	CASRHRDGNTEAFF	TGCGCCAGCAGACACAGGGACGGGAACACTGAAGCTTTCTTT
-	TRBV10-2	TRBJ2-3	-	CASSEGRPLTDTQYF	TGCGCCAGCAGTGAAGGCAGGCCTCTCACAGATACGCAGTATTTT
-	TRBV9	TRBJ1-1	-	CASSVAIHQPGTEAFF	TGTGCCAGCAGCGTAGCCATCCACCAACCGGGCACTGAAGCTTTCTTT
-	TRBV20-1	TRBJ1-2	-	CSARSAEGYGYTF	TGCAGTGCTAGGTCGGCGGAAGGGTATGGCTACACCTTC
TRBD2	TRBV10-3	TRBJ2-7	few	CAISSSSGTYEQYF	TGTGCCATCAGTAGCTCTAGCGGGACTTACGAGCAGTACTTC
TRBD1	TRBV20-1	TRBJ1-2	once	CSAVKTGSYGYTF	TGCAGTGCCGTTAAGACAGGGAGCTATGGCTACACCTTC
TRBD1	TRBV19	TRBJ1-5	-	CASNTDRAGQPQHF	TGTGCCAGTAACACCGACAGGGCCGGTCAGCCCCAGCATTTT
-	TRBV4-1	TRBJ1-2	-	CASSRGGVSGGYTF	TGCGCCAGCAGTCGCGGTGGGGTATCGGGTGGCTACACCTTC
TRBD1	TRBV11-2	TRBJ1-3	-	CASANRDRTLSGNTIYF	TGTGCCAGCGCTAACCGGGACAGGACCCTTTCTGGAAACACCATATATTTT